What follows describes a single T cell receptor beta chain. This clone showed up just a few times. Its cognate antigen has yet to be identified. No base quality information exists; no much larger clone differs at one position. The data stem from a study of beta chain features in type 1 diabetes listed by TCRdb under 2018. With respect to the entire study: Mean age, gender distribution, total cell number and subset yield were not different between patients and healthy donors. A total of about 110 million sorted cells were examined across all samples, and the number of cells per subset was strongly correlated with RNA yield. Regulatory and stem cell-like memory subsets were isolated from only 8 patients and roughly 8 healthy donors, whereas naive and central memory subsets came from all 28 donors. In the study, TCRB repertoires of sorted circulating CD4+ T cell subsets from recently diagnosed type 1 diabetes patients were compared with those of matched healthy donors.

The entire amount of isolated RNA was reverse transcribed using the High Capacity cDNA Reverse Transcription Kit, so the sequenced TCRB transcripts were expressed ones. Deep immunoSEQ sequencing was applied to naive, central memory and regulatory T cell samples, giving an average of approximately 4 million total reads per sample. Sorted cells were lysed in RLT buffer, and RNA was extracted using DNase-treated RNeasy Micro or Mini kits according to cell number. To prevent cross-contamination, each cell subset was processed individually, whereas patient and healthy donor samples were processed jointly. TCRB sequences were amplified from cDNA with the immunoSEQ multiplex PCR, producing 87-bp fragments spanning the CDR3 region. Sequencing of the amplicons was done on the Illumina HiSeq platform. Turning to the authors' computational methods: PCR bias was corrected computationally using synthetic template baselines, and reads within Hamming distance 2 were collapsed, with unmergeable singletons discarded. Reads were aligned against IMGT to assign V, D and J genes, CDR3 length and insertions or deletions at six rearrangement sites. Within each subset, clonotype counts were normalized to the number of sorted cells before true diversity and Gini coefficients were calculated with the tcR R package. The overlap coefficient, calculated on TCRB nucleotide sequences, was used to measure repertoire sharing. TCRdb stores this immuneACCESS table with in-frame sequences only. Part of the clones is absent; in the studies checked, under half of the shortfall reflects unresolved V genes, and no reason is known for the rest. V and J calls and clone size are given by that table; D and trimming were obtained from the DNA. The sample records some 150,000 clones, over 8.5% of which are singletons. Roughly 2% of the sample goes to the ten largest clones.

Study-wide conclusions, independent of this receptor: At VDJ recombination sites, patients with type 1 diabetes made fewer insertions and deleted more nucleotides, a pattern implying thymic rearrangement abnormalities. Because small numbers of individuals were included in the HLA sub-analyses, any influence of HLA type on TCRB rearrangement was left unresolved. A moderate but significant shortening of TCRB CDR3 length was observed in type 1 diabetes patients in all four CD4+ subsets. Because cDNA was sequenced instead of genomic DNA, highly expressing activated cells could be over-represented, though the groups showed no difference in activation or CD3 levels. PCR may preferentially amplify shorter templates, but because patient and control samples were amplified and corrected together, any resulting skew would affect both groups equally. Naive, central memory and regulatory TCRB repertoires appeared to be more similar among patients than among healthy donors.

Each donor gave one peripheral blood draw, averaging approximately 110 mL, which was collected into heparinised tubes. A BD FACSAria II was used to sort naive, central memory, regulatory and stem cell-like memory CD4+ T cells with a panel that included CD45RO, CCR7, CD25, CD127, CD95 and CD27. All sorted populations exceeded 95% purity. PBMCs were isolated right away by Lymphoprep density gradient centrifugation and were stained directly, without culture. To minimize batch effects, samples were stained and sorted in pairs, one healthy donor with one patient per experiment. CDR1 and CDR2 are read off the germline V gene as MGHRA and YSYEKL. The CDR3 covers 16 residues, taking in both the cysteine and the phenylalanine. The retained sequence is limited to the CDR3, 48 bases, with the frame set at the first base. Clipping removes 0 bases from V and 3 bases from J, with 7 as the unmatched junction base count.

Sample: central memory CD4+ T cells from blood. Rearrangement joined TRBV4-1 to TRBJ2-7, with 8 junctional bases fitting TRBD2. The TCR sequence derives from a young man in good health. The nucleotides read TGCGCCAGCAGCCAAGACGGCGCGGGAGGTTACTACGAGCAGTACTTC. The encoded protein is CASSQDGAGGYYEQYF.